The 3 T cell receptor beta chains below all came from one sample that was sequenced in a study of regulatory T cells in long-lasting Graves disease. Documented time point: newly diagnosed GD, antithyroid drugs for less than 3 months. TCR sequences were obtained from RNA taken from PBMCs. Sequencing libraries for TCR beta were prepared with iRepertoire HTBI primers and Arm-PCR of CDR3 regions. TCRdb re-called the multiplex PCR reads with MiXCR, one entry per CDR3 protein. The profile covers 400,000 to 550,000 distinct CDR3 sequences, with about 15% appearing a single time and 16% taken by the ten largest. Another study also made use of these data, one on T cells in Graves' hyperthyroidism and ophthalmopathy.

This material consisted of peripheral blood mononuclear cells (PBMCs), taken at new diagnosis, from a patient treated with antithyroid drugs. These receptors all stem from a woman under 40 with Graves disease.

In its sample, this clonotype was seen many times. V usage is TRBV20-1 and J usage is TRBJ2-1; TRBD1 matches at 8 bases. Germline CDR1 is DFQATT and CDR2 is SNEGSKA (reference sequence). V trimming: 3 bases; J trimming: 9 bases; junction bases outside the gene matches: 10. This CDR3 has 14 amino acids. The CDR3 reads CSASFGQGKGEQFF. The CDR3, as DNA: TGCAGTGCTAGCTTTGGACAGGGAAAGGGTGAGCAGTTCTTC.

With respect to this clonotype: The conserved phenylalanine or tryptophan normally closing the CDR3 is absent here, so this likely arose from a read error. The chain has TRBV5-5 and TRBJ2-5, with a possible D match to TRBD2 (5 bases). The CDR3 runs to 14 residues. Germline V lookup: CDR1 SGHKS, CDR2 YYEKEE (reference sequence). Trimming stripped 1 base from V and 0 bases from J, with 7 bases between. CDR3 protein: CASSLPGNQETQYL. In nucleotides, the CDR3 is TGTGCCAGCAGCTTGCCCGGGAACCAAGAGACCCAGTACCTC.

This clonotype came up many times. The genes are TRBV27 and TRBJ2-7; 8 bases match TRBD1. With 6 bases clipped from V and 6 bases from J, the junction kept 7 bases outside the gene matches. In germline, CDR1 is MNHEY, CDR2 SMNVEV (reference sequence). This CDR3 is built from 13 residues. CDR3 sequence reads: CASRWTGRGEQYF. CDR3 DNA: TGTGCCAGCAGGTGGACAGGGCGGGGCGAGCAGTACTTC.